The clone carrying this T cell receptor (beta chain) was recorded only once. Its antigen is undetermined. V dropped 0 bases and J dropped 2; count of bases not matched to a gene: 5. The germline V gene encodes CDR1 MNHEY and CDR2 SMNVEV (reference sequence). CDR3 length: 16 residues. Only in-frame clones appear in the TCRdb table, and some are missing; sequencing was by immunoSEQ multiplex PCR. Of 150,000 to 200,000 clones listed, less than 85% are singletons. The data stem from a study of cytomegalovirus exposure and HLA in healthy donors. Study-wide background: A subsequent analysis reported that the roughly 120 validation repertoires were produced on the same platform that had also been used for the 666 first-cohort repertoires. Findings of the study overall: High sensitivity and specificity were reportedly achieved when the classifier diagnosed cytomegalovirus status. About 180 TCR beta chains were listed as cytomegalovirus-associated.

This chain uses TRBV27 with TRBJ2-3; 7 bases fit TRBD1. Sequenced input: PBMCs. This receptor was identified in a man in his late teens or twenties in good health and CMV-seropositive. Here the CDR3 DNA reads TGTGCCAGCAGTTTATCGACAGGGCCCCCCACAGATACGCAGTATTTT. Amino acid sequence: CASSLSTGPPTDTQYF.